This TCR beta chain appears in the sequencing data of a study of blood T cell repertoires in COVID-19. The germline CDR1 and CDR2 sequences are SNHLY and FYNNEI. J lost 7 bases, V lost 4 bases, and 11 bases had no gene match. The CDR3 covers 16 residues. The data were produced by immunoSEQ multiplex PCR, yet TCRdb's version contains in-frame clones alone and is incomplete. Of over 45,000 clones listed, roughly 70% are singletons. The V and J genes are TRBV2 and TRBJ1-3; 9 bases map to TRBD1. Sequenced material: peripheral blood. The origin of this receptor is a woman aged 45-65 years with active or convalescent COVID-19. CDR3 nucleotide sequence: TGTGCCAGCAGTGCGTGGACAGGGGCGCGTTTCAACACCATATATTTT. Residues: CASSAWTGARFNTIYF.